Listed here is a single TCR beta chain. This clone has only a few counts. It has no known antigen specificity. Per-base quality was not reported, and no clone a single base away is much larger than it. The data were taken from a study of pediatric ulcerative colitis (dated by TCRdb to between 2018 and 2020). Background for the entire study: Among the ulcerative colitis patients, about seven had pancolitis and two had left-sided colitis, and histology in every patient was consistent with ulcerative colitis. From roughly 9 newly diagnosed, treatment-naive pediatric ulcerative colitis patients and four non-IBD control children, paired blood and rectal samples were collected. The Pediatric Ulcerative Colitis Activity Index classified a couple of patients as having mild disease, several as having moderate disease and three as having acute severe colitis.

V drops 6 bases and J drops 2 bases, leaving 3 bases in between. Looking up the germline V gene yields CDR1 MGHRA and CDR2 YSYEKL. The CDR3 goes from the cysteine to the phenylalanine over 11 residues. The read is trimmed to its CDR3 DNA, 33 bases read in frame from base 1. Before the diagnostic colonoscopy, none of the ulcerative colitis patients had been given any immunosuppressive medication. A blood sample was drawn at the time of the colonoscopy. The Wizard kit (Promega) was used to extract genomic DNA from the blood and intestinal samples. Through the immunoSEQ TRB Survey service, multiplex V and J primers were used to amplify rearranged CDR3 beta regions from genomic DNA. To keep depth equal across samples, survey-level sequencing depth of up to 500,000 reads per sample was applied. Libraries were purified, pooled and sequenced on Illumina technology. From the authors' description of their analysis: immunoSEQ online tools were used for productive clonality, sample overlap, pairwise scatters, CDR3 beta length, V/D/J gene usage and productiveness. Alongside Shannon and Simpson indices, calculated diversity was computed as the number of unique rearrangements divided by total templates, multiplied by 100. Z-score normalized data were analyzed by principal component analysis with the R prcomp function and the ggbiplot package. Morisita's index was used to measure clonal overlap between blood and rectum within each subject. TCRdb took over this immuneACCESS table, retaining in-frame rearrangements with V and J assigned. Such tables are incomplete; in checked studies, under half of the missing clones stem from an unresolved V gene, and the remainder is unexplained. The V and J calls and clone size were taken over from that table, and D and trimming were inferred from the DNA. This sample gives under 45,000 clones in total; less than 85% of them show up just once. The ten largest clones add up to roughly 25% of the sample.

Study-level results and caveats: For technical reasons, substantially fewer templates were yielded by the blood samples of a couple of patients, and these blood samples were excluded from blood-rectal overlap analysis. Because the repertoires came from total lymphocyte DNA, rare subsets such as regulatory T cells may have patterns that are not reflected. Features of the rectal repertoire distinguished controls, mild-moderate colitis patients and acute severe colitis patients, and in acute severe colitis rectal diversity was lower because of clonal expansions. The healthy control group was small, consisting of only a handful of individuals. Clonal overlap between a subject's own blood and rectum was significantly greater in ulcerative colitis patients than in controls, which suggests more T cell trafficking to inflamed tissue. A couple of rectal CDR3 clonotypes were detected in all ulcerative colitis patients and were not detected in any of the controls.

Sequences were obtained from blood. Recombination connected TRBV4-1 to TRBJ2-3, with the D gene not clear enough to name. The clonotype originates from a girl between 5 and 17 years old with moderate ulcerative colitis. For the CDR3, the sequence is CASRDTDTQYF. The DNA sequence follows: TGCGCCAGCAGGGACACAGATACGCAGTATTTT.